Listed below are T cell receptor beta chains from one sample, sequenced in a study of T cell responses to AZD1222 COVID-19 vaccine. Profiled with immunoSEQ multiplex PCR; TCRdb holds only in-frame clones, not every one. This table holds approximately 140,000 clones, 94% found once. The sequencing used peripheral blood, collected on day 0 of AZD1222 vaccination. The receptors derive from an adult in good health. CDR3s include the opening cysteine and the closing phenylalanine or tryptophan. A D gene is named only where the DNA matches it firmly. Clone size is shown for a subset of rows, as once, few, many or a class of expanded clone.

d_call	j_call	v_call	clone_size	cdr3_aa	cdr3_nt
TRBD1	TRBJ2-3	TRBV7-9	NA	CASSLIGQGDTQYF	TGTGCCAGCAGCTTAATAGGACAGGGAGATACGCAGTATTTT
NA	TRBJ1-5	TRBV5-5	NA	CASSPGEGALGGGNQPQHF	TGTGCCAGCAGCCCAGGGGAAGGGGCATTAGGAGGGGGCAATCAGCCCCAGCATTTT
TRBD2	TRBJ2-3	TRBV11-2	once	CATREGFLTDTQYF	TGTGCCACGCGGGAGGGTTTCCTCACAGATACGCAGTATTTT
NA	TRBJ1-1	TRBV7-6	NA	CASRLQGDTEAFF	TGTGCCAGCAGGCTACAGGGAGATACTGAAGCTTTCTTT
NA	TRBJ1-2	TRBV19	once	CASSPDMRVYGYTF	TGTGCCAGTAGTCCCGACATGAGGGTTTATGGCTACACCTTC
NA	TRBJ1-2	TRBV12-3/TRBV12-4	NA	CASSLQRNYGYTF	TGTGCCAGCAGTTTACAGAGGAACTATGGCTACACCTTC
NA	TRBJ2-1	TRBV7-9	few	CASSLTSPTNEQFF	TGTGCCAGCAGCTTAACGTCCCCAACGAATGAGCAGTTCTTC
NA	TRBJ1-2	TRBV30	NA	CAWSVSLIDGYTF	TGTGCCTGGAGTGTATCCCTTATCGATGGCTACACCTTC
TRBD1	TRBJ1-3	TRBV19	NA	CASSTTGGFSGNTIYF	TGTGCCAGTAGTACGACAGGGGGCTTCTCTGGAAACACCATATATTTT
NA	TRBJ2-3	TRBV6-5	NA	CASSLTVTPTDTQYF	TGTGCCAGCTCCCTGACAGTAACCCCCACAGATACGCAGTATTTT
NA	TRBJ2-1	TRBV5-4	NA	CASRSDSYNEQFF	TGTGCCAGCAGGTCCGATTCTTACAATGAGCAGTTCTTC
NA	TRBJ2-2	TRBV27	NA	CASSLGRGSGELFF	TGTGCCAGCAGTTTAGGCCGGGGATCCGGGGAGCTGTTTTTT
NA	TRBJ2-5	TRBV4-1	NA	CASSRDTWSLETQYF	TGCGCCAGCAGTCGGGACACATGGAGCCTGGAGACCCAGTACTTC
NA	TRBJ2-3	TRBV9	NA	CASSSGGDVTDTQYF	TGTGCCAGCTCATCCGGGGGCGATGTCACAGATACGCAGTATTTT
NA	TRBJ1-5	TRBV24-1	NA	CATSDRTGTSNQPQHF	TGTGCCACCAGTGACCGTACAGGGACTAGCAATCAGCCCCAGCATTTT
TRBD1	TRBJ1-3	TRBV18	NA	CASSPRSSGTGGNTIYF	TGTGCCAGCTCACCCCGCTCCTCCGGGACAGGCGGAAACACCATATATTTT